The 3 T cell receptor delta chains presented below share a single source sample, sequenced in a study of gamma-delta chains in newborns, infants, children. TCRdb re-called clones from the reads via CATT. The sample carries about 4,200 delta-chain clones, about 14% recorded once. The specimen sequenced was blood. These receptors were taken from a child who was a newborn, infant or young child, either healthy, febrile or measles-vaccinated (not recorded which).

Points on this clone: One base separates it from a far larger clone, so it is likely a read error. The CDR3 bases are TGTGCCTGTGACAGTCCGGGGGCCTCTACTTTGACAGCACAACTCTTCTTT. Protein product: CACDSPGASTLTAQLFF. V gene TRDV2 combines with J gene TRDJ2; tentative D call: TRDD3 (5 bases). Germline V gene data show CDR1 as GEAIGNYY and CDR2 as EKD. CDR3 size: 17 residues. V dropped 2 bases and J dropped 0 bases, with 15 bases sitting between them.

On this clone itself: The junction departs from the called germline gene at one end, perhaps through a read error. Other DNA sequences in this specimen translate into the identical CDR3. This chain connects TRDV2 to TRDJ3; D perhaps matches TRDD3 (5 bases). TCRdb lists no J gene, so it was determined here by aligning the DNA to germline. In germline, CDR1 is GEAIGNYY, CDR2 EKD. The CDR3 runs 24 residues. The CDR3 DNA reads as TGTGCATGTGACACCGTGGACAGACAGACTACTGGCGGGTATAAATCCTGGGACACCCGAAAGATGTTTTTC. Translation: CACDTVDRQTTGGYKSWDTRKMFF.

This clone was picked up a small number of times. TCRdb's entry gives the protein of a much larger clone, which mismatches this DNA's translation at residue 13, likely from a read error; the protein reported here is translated from the DNA. The J segment is TRDJ3; no V gene was assigned. CDR3 size: 19 residues. Here the CDR3 DNA reads TGTGCCTGTGACACCGTTCTTAGAGGAAGCTCCTGGTACACCCGACAGATGTTTTTC. It specifies CACDTVLRGSSWYTRQMFF.